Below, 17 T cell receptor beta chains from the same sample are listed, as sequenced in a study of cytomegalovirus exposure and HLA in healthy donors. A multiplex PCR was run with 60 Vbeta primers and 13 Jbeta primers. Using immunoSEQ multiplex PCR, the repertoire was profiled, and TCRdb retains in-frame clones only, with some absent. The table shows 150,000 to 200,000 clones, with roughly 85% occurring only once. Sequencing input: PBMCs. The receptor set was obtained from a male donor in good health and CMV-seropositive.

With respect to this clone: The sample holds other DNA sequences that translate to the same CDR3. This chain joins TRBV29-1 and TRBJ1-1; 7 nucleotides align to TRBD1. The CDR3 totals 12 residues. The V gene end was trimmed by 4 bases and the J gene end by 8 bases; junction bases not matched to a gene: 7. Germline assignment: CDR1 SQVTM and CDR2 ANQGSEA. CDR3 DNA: TGCAGCGTTGCTCGACAGGGCCTGGAAGCTTTCTTT. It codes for CSVARQGLEAFF.

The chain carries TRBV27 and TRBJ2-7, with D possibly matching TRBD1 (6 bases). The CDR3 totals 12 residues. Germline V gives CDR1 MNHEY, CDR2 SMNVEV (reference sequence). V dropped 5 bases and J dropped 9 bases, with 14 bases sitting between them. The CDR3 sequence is CASSQKTGTQYF. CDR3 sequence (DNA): TGTGCCAGCAGTCAAAAAACAGGGACGCAGTACTTC.

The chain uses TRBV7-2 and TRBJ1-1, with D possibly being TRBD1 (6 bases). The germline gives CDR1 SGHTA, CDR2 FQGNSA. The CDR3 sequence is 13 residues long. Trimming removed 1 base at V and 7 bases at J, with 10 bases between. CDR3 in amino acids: CASSLGGQREAFF. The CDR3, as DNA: TGTGCCAGCAGCTTAGGGGGGCAACGTGAAGCTTTCTTT. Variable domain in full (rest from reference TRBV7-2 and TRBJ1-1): GAGVSQSPSNKVTEKGKDVELRCDPISGHTALYWYRQSLGQGLEFLIYFQGNSAPDKSGLPSDRFSAERTGGSVSTLTIQRTQQEDSAVYLCASSLGGQREAFFGQGTRLTVV.

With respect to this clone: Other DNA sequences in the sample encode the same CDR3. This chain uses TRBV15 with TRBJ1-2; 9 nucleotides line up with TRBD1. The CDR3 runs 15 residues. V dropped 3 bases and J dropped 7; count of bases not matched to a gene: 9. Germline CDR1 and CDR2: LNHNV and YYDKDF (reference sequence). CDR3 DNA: TGTGCCACCAGCAGGGACAGGGGTGTGAAAGCTGGCTACACCTTC. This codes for CATSRDRGVKAGYTF. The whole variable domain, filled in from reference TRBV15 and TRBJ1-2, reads DAMVIQNPRYQVTQFGKPVTLSCSQTLNHNVMYWYQQKSSQAPKLLFHYYDKDFNNEADTPDNFQSRRPNTSFCFLDIRSPGLGDTAMYLCATSRDRGVKAGYTFGSGTRLTVV.

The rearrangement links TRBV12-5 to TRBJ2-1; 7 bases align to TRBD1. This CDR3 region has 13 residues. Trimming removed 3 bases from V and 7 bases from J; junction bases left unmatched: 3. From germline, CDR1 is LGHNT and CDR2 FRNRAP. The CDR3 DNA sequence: TGTGCTAGTGGTTTATTGGACAGGAATGAGCAGTTCTTC. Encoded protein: CASGLLDRNEQFF.

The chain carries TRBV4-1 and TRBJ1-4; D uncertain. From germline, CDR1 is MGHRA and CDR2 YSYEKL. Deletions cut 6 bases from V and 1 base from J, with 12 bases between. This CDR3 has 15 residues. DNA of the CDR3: TGCGCCAGCAGGGGCTGGGCTGGAACTAATGAAAAACTGTTTTTT. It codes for CASRGWAGTNEKLFF.

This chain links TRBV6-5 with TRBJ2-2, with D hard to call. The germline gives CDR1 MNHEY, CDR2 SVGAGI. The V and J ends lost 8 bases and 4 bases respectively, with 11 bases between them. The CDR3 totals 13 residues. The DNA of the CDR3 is TGTGCCAGCGCGGCGGTGAGCACCGGGGAGCTGTTTTTT. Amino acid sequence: CASAAVSTGELFF.

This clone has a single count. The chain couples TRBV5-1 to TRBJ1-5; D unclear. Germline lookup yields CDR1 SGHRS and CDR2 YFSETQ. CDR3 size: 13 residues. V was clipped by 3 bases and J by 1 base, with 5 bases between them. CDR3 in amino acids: CASSSGSNQPQHF. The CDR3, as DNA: TGCGCCAGCAGCTCGGGGAGCAATCAGCCCCAGCATTTT.

CDR3 nucleotide sequence: TGTGCCAGCAGCCCCGGGACAGCTCAAGAGACCCAGTACTTC. This codes for CASSPGTAQETQYF. The rearrangement uses TRBV5-8 and TRBJ2-5; 7 positions agree with TRBD1. The CDR3 contains 14 residues. Germline CDR1 and CDR2: SGHTS and YDEGEE. The V segment lost 4 bases and the J segment 2 bases; nucleotides outside the gene matches: 5.

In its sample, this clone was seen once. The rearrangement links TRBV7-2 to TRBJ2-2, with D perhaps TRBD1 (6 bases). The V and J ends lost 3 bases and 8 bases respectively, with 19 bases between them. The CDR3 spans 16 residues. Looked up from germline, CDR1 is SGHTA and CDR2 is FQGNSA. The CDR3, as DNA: TGTGCCAGCAGCTTTGGCACAGGGCGGTCGATGGGGGAGCTGTTTTTT. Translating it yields CASSFGTGRSMGELFF.

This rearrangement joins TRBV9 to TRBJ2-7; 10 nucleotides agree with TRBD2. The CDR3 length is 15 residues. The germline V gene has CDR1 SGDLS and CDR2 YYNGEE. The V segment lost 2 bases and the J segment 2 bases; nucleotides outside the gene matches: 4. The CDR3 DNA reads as TGTGCCAGCAGCGTTAGCGGGAGGACGACCTACGAGCAGTACTTC. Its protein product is CASSVSGRTTYEQYF.

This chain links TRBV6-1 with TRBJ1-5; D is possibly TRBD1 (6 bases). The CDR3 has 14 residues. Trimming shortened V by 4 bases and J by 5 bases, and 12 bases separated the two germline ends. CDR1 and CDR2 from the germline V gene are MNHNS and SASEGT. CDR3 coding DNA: TGTGCCAGCAGTGGAAGGGGGGGGCATCAGCCCCAGCATTTT. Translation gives CASSGRGGHQPQHF.

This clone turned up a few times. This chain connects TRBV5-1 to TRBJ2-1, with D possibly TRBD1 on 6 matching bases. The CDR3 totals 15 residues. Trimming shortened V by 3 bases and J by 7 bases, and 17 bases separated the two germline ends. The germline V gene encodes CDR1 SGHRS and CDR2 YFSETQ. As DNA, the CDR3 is TGCGCCAGCAGCTCGGGACAACTGAGGACGAATGAGCAGTTCTTC. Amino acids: CASSSGQLRTNEQFF.

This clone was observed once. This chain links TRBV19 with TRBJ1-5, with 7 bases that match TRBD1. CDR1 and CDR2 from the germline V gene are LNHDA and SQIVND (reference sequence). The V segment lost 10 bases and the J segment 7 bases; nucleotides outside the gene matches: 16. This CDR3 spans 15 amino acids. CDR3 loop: CATQTWTGGGQPQHF. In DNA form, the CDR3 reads TGTGCCACCCAAACCTGGACAGGCGGCGGGCAGCCCCAGCATTTT.

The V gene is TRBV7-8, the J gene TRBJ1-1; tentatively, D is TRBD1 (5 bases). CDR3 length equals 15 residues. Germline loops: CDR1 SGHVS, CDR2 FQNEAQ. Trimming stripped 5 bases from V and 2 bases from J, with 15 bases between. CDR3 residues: CASSQGVVSNTEAFF. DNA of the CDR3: TGTGCCAGCAGCCAAGGGGTCGTCAGTAACACTGAAGCTTTCTTT.

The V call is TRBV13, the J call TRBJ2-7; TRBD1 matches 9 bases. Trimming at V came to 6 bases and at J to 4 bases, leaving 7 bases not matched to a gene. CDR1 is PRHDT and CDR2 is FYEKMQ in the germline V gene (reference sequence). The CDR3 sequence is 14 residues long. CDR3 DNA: TGTGCCAGCAGTCCCGGGACAGGGTGGTACGAGCAGTACTTC. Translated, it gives CASSPGTGWYEQYF.

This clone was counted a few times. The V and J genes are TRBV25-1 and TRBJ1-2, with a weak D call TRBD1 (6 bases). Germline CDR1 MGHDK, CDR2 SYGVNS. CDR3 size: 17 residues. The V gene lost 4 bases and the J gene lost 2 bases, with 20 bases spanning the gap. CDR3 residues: CASSALGGGAGNYGYTF. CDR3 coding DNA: TGTGCCAGCAGTGCTCTAGGCGGGGGGGCAGGAAACTATGGCTACACCTTC.